Each of the 24 T cell receptor beta chains below was sequenced from the same sample in a study of T cell therapy after organ transplantation. These receptors have no known antigen. TCRdb keeps only in-frame clones here, not all; method: immunoSEQ multiplex PCR. The profile covers a few thousand clones, with 55% to 75% appearing a single time and more than 35% taken by the ten largest. Time point specified: 4-8 weeks after completion of therapy. Sequenced here: CD8+ T cells from blood, sampled after autologous CMV-specific T cell therapy. The receptors were gathered from a human patient who had received a solid organ transplant and had CMV disease. Some T cells may be transferred from the graft donor.

The chain combines TRBV7-9 with TRBJ2-7, with D possibly TRBD1 on 5 matching bases. The CDR3 extends over 15 amino acids. Germline CDR1 is SEHNR and CDR2 is FQNEAQ (reference sequence). Trimming took off 5 bases at V and 0 bases at J, with 14 bases between the two ends. CDR3 DNA: TGTGCCAGCAGCGCCGCCCTTGACAGCTCCTACGAGCAGTACTTC. It yields the protein CASSAALDSSYEQYF.

The chain has TRBV7-3 and TRBJ1-4, with D perhaps matching TRBD1 (5 bases). The germline V gene encodes CDR1 SGHTA and CDR2 FQGTGA. The CDR3 contains 15 residues. The germline V and J ends were trimmed by 2 bases and 7 bases, with 14 bases remaining between them. In DNA, the CDR3 is TGTGCCAGCAGCTTATATGGCAGGGTTGGTGAAAAACTGTTTTTT. As protein: CASSLYGRVGEKLFF.

The V and J genes are TRBV28 and TRBJ2-7; 8 positions agree with TRBD1. Germline assignment: CDR1 MDHEN and CDR2 SYDVKM. J gave up 3 bases and V 1 base, and 2 bases lay outside the gene matches. This CDR3 has 14 residues. The CDR3 reads CASSLSGGFYEQYF. CDR3 nucleotide sequence: TGTGCCAGCAGTTTATCAGGGGGCTTCTACGAGCAGTACTTC.

The chain employs TRBV27 and TRBJ1-5; no reliable D call. V was shortened by 6 bases and J by 9 bases, with 15 bases between the two germline ends. This CDR3 contains 13 residues. Germline-derived CDR1 and CDR2 are MNHEY and SMNVEV (reference sequence). Here the CDR3 reads CASRAGVGRPQHF. The CDR3 nucleotides are TGTGCCAGCAGAGCCGGGGTAGGGAGGCCCCAGCATTTT.

This chain uses TRBV27 with TRBJ2-7; D call uncertain. With 2 bases removed from V and 6 bases from J, the gap between germline ends came to 11 bases. This CDR3 region has 13 residues. Germline assignment: CDR1 MNHEY and CDR2 SMNVEV (reference sequence). In DNA, the CDR3 is TGTGCCAGCAGTTTACATTCAAAGGGCGAGCAGTACTTC. Its translation is CASSLHSKGEQYF.

The chain combines TRBV27 with TRBJ2-7; D tentatively reads TRBD1 or TRBD2 (6 bases each). Trimming pared 4 bases from V and 5 bases from J, leaving 18 bases between. CDR1 MNHEY and CDR2 SMNVEV come from the germline V gene (reference sequence). This CDR3 has 15 amino acids. DNA for the CDR3: TGTGCCAGCAGTTCGAGATGGGGGGCCATCCACGAGCAGTACTTC. Its protein is CASSSRWGAIHEQYF.

The genes are TRBV7-9 and TRBJ2-5, with D uncertain. Germline V gene sequence: CDR1 SEHNR, CDR2 FQNEAQ (reference sequence). This CDR3 is built from 12 residues. V lost 1 base, J lost 4 bases, and 4 bases lay in between. The CDR3 sequence is CASSLGRETQYF. CDR3 bases: TGTGCCAGCAGCTTAGGCCGAGAGACCCAGTACTTC.

The CDR3 coding sequence is TGTGCCAGCAGTTACTCGAGGCCAGGAGGGGATGAGCAGTTCTTC. Amino acids: CASSYSRPGGDEQFF. The V and J genes are TRBV6-6 and TRBJ2-1, with D tentatively TRBD2 (6 bases). The CDR3 loop spans 15 amino acids. Deletions cut 0 bases from V and 8 bases from J, with 14 bases between. CDR1 MNHNY and CDR2 SVGAGI come from the germline V gene (reference sequence).

The count of this clone is one. The chain combines TRBV7-2 with TRBJ2-7, with unresolved D. From germline, CDR1 is SGHTA and CDR2 FQGNSA. V lost 1 base and J 5 bases, leaving 12 bases between the germline ends. The CDR3 is 14 residues long. CDR3 sequence reads: CASSLEWQAHEQYF. DNA of the CDR3: TGTGCCAGCAGCTTAGAATGGCAGGCCCACGAGCAGTACTTC.

CDR3 amino acids: CASSQAAGGPNEQFF. CDR3 DNA sequence: TGTGCCAGCAGCCAAGCGGCGGGGGGACCCAATGAGCAGTTCTTC. The chain is built from TRBV14 and TRBJ2-1; 8 bases align to TRBD2. Unmatched junction bases numbered 5, after V lost 1 base and J lost 6 bases. CDR3 length: 15 amino acids. Germline CDR1 SGHDN, CDR2 FVKESK.

The chain carries TRBV4-1 and TRBJ2-7, with 9 bases that match TRBD2. The CDR3 extends over 15 amino acids. In germline, CDR1 is MGHRA, CDR2 YSYEKL. V lost 2 bases and J lost 3; bases outside the gene matches: 5. DNA of the CDR3: TGCGCCAGCAGCCAATTTAGCGGGAGAGGCTACGAGCAGTACTTC. As protein: CASSQFSGRGYEQYF.

This clone was seen more than once but under ten times. The rearrangement joins TRBV27 to TRBJ1-5; TRBD1 might be the D (5 bases). The CDR3 has 14 amino acids. Between the trimmed V and J ends, which lost 5 bases and 4 bases, there was a span of 12 bases. Germline V gene lookup returns CDR1 MNHEY and CDR2 SMNVEV (reference sequence). The CDR3 loop reads CASSPLGGNQPQHF. The CDR3 DNA follows: TGTGCCAGCAGTCCTCTCGGGGGAAATCAGCCCCAGCATTTT.

The count of this clone is one. The CDR3 DNA is TGTGCCACCAGCAGAGGAGGAGTGGGTTACACTGAAGCTTTCTTT. Its protein is CATSRGGVGYTEAFF. The J gene is TRBJ1-1, the V gene TRBV15; D remains unclear. Trimming shortened V by 1 base and J by 3 bases, and 12 bases separated the two germline ends. The CDR3 length is 15 residues. The V gene's germline CDR1 is LNHNV and CDR2 YYDKDF (reference sequence). The complete variable domain, with remaining parts taken from reference TRBV15 and TRBJ1-1, reads DAMVIQNPRYQVTQFGKPVTLSCSQTLNHNVMYWYQQKSSQAPKLLFHYYDKDFNNEADTPDNFQSRRPNTSFCFLDIRSPGLGDTAMYLCATSRGGVGYTEAFFGQGTRLTVV.

This clone was counted a few times. The chain joins TRBV7-9 to TRBJ2-2; tentatively, D is TRBD1 or TRBD2 (5 bases each). Deletions cut 3 bases from V and 0 bases from J, with 14 bases between. The V gene's germline CDR1 is SEHNR and CDR2 FQNEAQ (reference sequence). The CDR3 length is 17 residues. DNA of the CDR3: TGTGCCAGCAGCTTCTGGGACCGAGGAACGAACACCGGGGAGCTGTTTTTT. As protein: CASSFWDRGTNTGELFF.

The V call is TRBV7-9, the J call TRBJ1-1; tentative D call: TRBD1 (5 bases). V was trimmed by 5 bases and J by 5 bases, leaving 15 bases between them. The CDR3 runs to 14 residues. Germline V gene lookup returns CDR1 SEHNR and CDR2 FQNEAQ (reference sequence). CDR3 protein: CASSLPGVHTEAFF. CDR3 DNA sequence: TGTGCCAGCAGCCTCCCGGGGGTTCATACTGAAGCTTTCTTT.

The rearrangement links TRBV6-5 to TRBJ2-1; D is ambiguous. This CDR3 region has 13 residues. Germline V gene lookup returns CDR1 MNHEY and CDR2 SVGAGI. Trimming stripped 4 bases from V and 4 bases from J, with 8 bases between. The CDR3 is CASSFQGYNEQFF. The CDR3 nucleotides read TGTGCCAGCAGTTTCCAAGGATACAATGAGCAGTTCTTC.

V gene TRBV7-6 combines with J gene TRBJ2-6; no clear D gene. V dropped 5 bases and J dropped 2 bases, with 13 bases sitting between them. The germline gives CDR1 SGHVS, CDR2 FNYEAQ. This CDR3 has 16 amino acids. The chain's CDR3 is CASSKSGVAGANVLTF. DNA for the CDR3: TGTGCCAGCAGCAAGAGTGGGGTTGCTGGGGCCAACGTCCTGACTTTC.

The CDR3 DNA follows: TGTGCCAGCAGCTTAGCAGAGGACTCCAAATCATGGGAGCAGTTCTTC. This codes for CASSLAEDSKSWEQFF. This sequence joins TRBV7-9 and TRBJ2-1; D is possibly TRBD2 (5 bases). Germline V gives CDR1 SEHNR, CDR2 FQNEAQ (reference sequence). Trimming shortened V by 0 bases and J by 10 bases, and 19 bases separated the two germline ends. This CDR3 is built from 16 residues.

The CDR3 loop is CASSLPGITYNEQFF. DNA of the CDR3: TGTGCCAGCAGTTTGCCTGGGATAACCTACAATGAGCAGTTCTTC. The chain is built from TRBV28 and TRBJ2-1; D is uncertain. This CDR3 comprises 15 residues. Germline V gives CDR1 MDHEN, CDR2 SYDVKM. Trimming removed 3 bases at V and 2 bases at J, with 11 bases between.

The rearrangement uses TRBV10-3 and TRBJ2-1; TRBD1 might be the D (7 bases). The V and J ends lost 0 bases and 8 bases respectively, with 11 bases between them. CDR3 size: 14 residues. Germline CDR1 reads ENHRY; CDR2 reads SYGVKD. CDR3 loop: CAISESGGGDEQFF. The CDR3 DNA follows: TGTGCCATCAGTGAGTCCGGAGGGGGCGATGAGCAGTTCTTC.

This chain joins TRBV6-5 and TRBJ2-5, with D possibly being TRBD1 (6 bases). The CDR3 totals 13 residues. Trimming removed 7 bases at V and 2 bases at J, with 11 bases between. The V gene's germline CDR1 is MNHEY and CDR2 SVGAGI. The CDR3: CASTGQTQETQYF. The CDR3 DNA sequence: TGTGCCAGCACTGGACAGACTCAAGAGACCCAGTACTTC.

This clone was picked up a small number of times. The chain links TRBV4-2 to TRBJ1-1; D remains ambiguous. There are 14 residues in the CDR3. The germline V gene encodes CDR1 LGHNA and CDR2 YNFKEQ. The V end lost 4 bases, the J end lost 3 bases, and 12 bases lay between the germline ends. The CDR3 spells CASSRPGGDTEAFF. The CDR3 DNA sequence: TGTGCCAGCAGCCGCCCCGGTGGGGACACTGAAGCTTTCTTT.

This clone has a single count. The chain uses TRBV29-1 and TRBJ2-7, with D hard to call. With 4 bases removed from V and 0 bases from J, the gap between germline ends came to 4 bases. The CDR3 length is 11 residues. The germline V gene has CDR1 SQVTM and CDR2 ANQGSEA. For the CDR3, the DNA is TGCAGCGTTGGCAGCTCCTACGAGCAGTACTTC. Its protein is CSVGSSYEQYF.

The chain links TRBV7-9 to TRBJ2-7, with 14 bases identical to TRBD2. J lost 4 bases, V lost 4 bases, and 9 bases had no gene match. Germline values: CDR1 SEHNR, CDR2 FQNEAQ (reference sequence). The CDR3 spans 17 residues. In nucleotides, the CDR3 is TGTGCCAGCAGCTCCGGGACTAGCGGGAGTGTCATTTACGAGCAGTACTTC. This translates into CASSSGTSGSVIYEQYF.